This passage covers 28 T cell receptor beta chains from one sample sequenced in a study of blood T cells in healthy people across ages (dated by TCRdb to between 2014 and 2017). Receptor amplification or capture employed 5' RACE. These reads were obtained on an Illumina HiSeq 2500. A second PCR of roughly 7 to 12 cycles was run with a J-beta primer mix and a sample-barcoded 5' primer. TCRdb reran the public reads through fastp at Q25 and MiXCR, keeping productive beta chains. Each record represents a unique CDR3 protein, reported with the most common genes and DNA among its rows. For this sample the table gives hundreds of thousands of distinct CDR3 sequences, of which roughly 50% were detected only once. The ten largest clones capture 22% of the sample. Sequencing was carried out using blood. All receptors come from a man younger than 45 in good health.

The chain couples TRBV7-2 to TRBJ2-1; 8 bases are shared with TRBD2. V lost 5 bases and J lost 13; bases outside the gene matches: 10. The CDR3 loop spans 13 amino acids. The V gene's germline CDR1 is SGHTA and CDR2 FQGNSA. This CDR3 is CASSENSGLVQFF. The CDR3 coding sequence is TGTGCCAGCAGCGAAAACTCGGGACTAGTTCAGTTCTTC.

The chain has TRBV6-5 and TRBJ1-2, with TRBD1 matching 8 bases. This CDR3 spans 13 amino acids. The germline gives CDR1 MNHEY, CDR2 SVGAGI. The junction had 5 bases not matched to a gene; V was cut back by 6 bases and J by 5 bases. This chain's CDR3 is CASRPGQVYGYTF. The DNA for the CDR3 is TGTGCCAGCAGACCGGGACAGGTGTATGGCTACACCTTC.

This clonotype was observed a handful of times. The rearrangement joins TRBV29-1 to TRBJ1-5; 9 nucleotides line up with TRBD1. CDR3 size: 13 residues. Unmatched junction bases numbered 5, after V lost 4 bases and J lost 7 bases. Germline CDR1 and CDR2: SQVTM and ANQGSEA. CDR3 bases: TGCAGCGTTGGACAGGGGGAGTTGCAGCCCCAGCATTTT. This gives the protein CSVGQGELQPQHF.

Here the CDR3 reads CATKVAGSTDEQYF. Here the CDR3 DNA reads TGTGCCACCAAGGTAGCGGGATCTACGGACGAGCAGTACTTC. This chain connects TRBV15 to TRBJ2-7; 8 bases fit TRBD2. Per germline, CDR1 LNHNV and CDR2 YYDKDF (reference sequence). The J segment lost 5 bases and the V segment lost 7 bases, leaving 10 bases of the junction unmatched. This CDR3 is 14 amino acids long.

The chain has TRBV28 and TRBJ2-5, with D perhaps matching TRBD1 (6 bases). Germline values: CDR1 MDHEN, CDR2 SYDVKM. Between the trimmed V and J ends, which lost 7 bases and 7 bases, there was a span of 22 bases. CDR3 size: 15 residues. The DNA of the CDR3 is TGTGCCAGCAACTTCCTCAGGGGACACGCGGGGACCCAGTACTTC. Amino acids: CASNFLRGHAGTQYF.

The gene calls are TRBV13 and TRBJ2-5; the match to TRBD1 covers 8 bases. The tail of the sequence fits TRBJ2-7 better, so the J call may be wrong. CDR1 and CDR2 from the germline V gene are PRHDT and FYEKMQ (reference sequence). This CDR3 has 14 residues. This chain's CDR3 is CASSSRTGMDEQYF. In DNA, the CDR3 is TGTGCCAGCAGCTCCCGGACAGGGATGGACGAGCAGTACTTC.

The J gene is TRBJ2-4, the V gene TRBV5-1, with D possibly matching TRBD2 (6 bases). The V end was cut by 4 bases, the J end by 9 bases, with 26 bases between. Germline V gene lookup returns CDR1 SGHRS and CDR2 YFSETQ. This CDR3 has 17 amino acids. The CDR3 nucleotides are TGCGCCAGCAGCCCGAATCCACCTAGCGCGGGCACGAGCATTCAGTACTTC. This translates into CASSPNPPSAGTSIQYF.

A few counts support this clonotype. The chain carries TRBV29-1 and TRBJ1-4; D may be TRBD1 (6 bases). This CDR3 has 14 residues. Germline lookup yields CDR1 SQVTM and CDR2 ANQGSEA. V was pared by 4 bases and J by 8 bases, with 17 bases between. The CDR3 bases are TGCAGCGTTGCTCCCACAGGGAATCGGGAAAAACTGTTTTTT. Its translation is CSVAPTGNREKLFF.

CDR3 residues: CASSLDESGNEQFF. CDR3 nucleotides: TGTGCCAGCAGCTTAGACGAGAGCGGCAATGAGCAGTTCTTC. The chain is built from TRBV7-9 and TRBJ2-1, with a tentative D call TRBD2 (5 bases). The CDR3 runs 14 residues. CDR1 is SEHNR and CDR2 is FQNEAQ in the germline V gene (reference sequence). With 1 base removed from V and 6 bases from J, the gap between germline ends came to 10 bases.

This chain uses TRBV11-2 with TRBJ2-7; TRBD1 agrees at 11 bases. CDR3 length equals 15 residues. Germline V gives CDR1 SGHAT, CDR2 FQNNGV. V dropped 5 bases and J dropped 12; count of bases not matched to a gene: 15. As DNA, the CDR3 is TGTGCCAGCAGCCAAGGGACAGGGGGTCGGGAGACCCGGTACTTC. Amino acid sequence: CASSQGTGGRETRYF.

V and J are TRBV4-3 and TRBJ2-7; 10 nucleotides match TRBD2. There are 18 residues in the CDR3. The V gene end was trimmed by 4 bases and the J gene end by 2 bases; junction bases not matched to a gene: 14. In germline, CDR1 is LGHNA, CDR2 YSLEER. The CDR3 loop is CASSLQVPRTSGAYEQYF. CDR3 nucleotides: TGCGCCAGCAGCCTACAAGTCCCACGGACTAGCGGTGCCTACGAGCAGTACTTC.

The rearrangement joins TRBV20-1 to TRBJ2-3; D is undetermined. The CDR3 is 12 amino acids. The germline gives CDR1 DFQATT, CDR2 SNEGSKA (reference sequence). The V gene lost 6 bases and the J gene lost 4 bases, with 11 bases spanning the gap. CDR3 amino acids: CSARRSADTQYF. CDR3 nucleotide sequence: TGCAGTGCGCGTAGGTCCGCAGATACGCAGTATTTT.

The J gene is TRBJ1-2, the V gene TRBV6-5; 10 bases match TRBD1. The J segment lost 6 bases and the V segment lost 4 bases, leaving 8 bases of the junction unmatched. The germline gives CDR1 MNHEY, CDR2 SVGAGI. This CDR3 comprises 15 residues. The chain's CDR3 is CASSSRQGARDGYTF. CDR3 bases: TGTGCCAGCAGTTCAAGACAGGGGGCGCGTGATGGCTACACCTTC.

V and J are TRBV28 and TRBJ2-7, with D perhaps matching TRBD1 or TRBD2 (5 bases each). The CDR3 is 13 residues long. V was pared by 8 bases and J by 2 bases, with 13 bases between. In germline, CDR1 is MDHEN, CDR2 SYDVKM. The CDR3 DNA follows: TGTGCCAGCTCCGGGACGCACACCTACGAGCAGTACTTC. Translation gives CASSGTHTYEQYF.

The count of this clonotype is one. V is TRBV18 and J is TRBJ2-5, with 7 bases aligning to TRBD1. This CDR3 spans 14 amino acids. Germline CDR1 is KGHSH and CDR2 is LQKENI. V lost 1 base to trimming and J lost 5 bases; unmatched junction nucleotides: 4. The CDR3 sequence: CASSPRDRGETQYF. In DNA, the CDR3 is TGTGCCAGCTCACCACGGGACAGAGGGGAGACCCAGTACTTC.

This clonotype has a handful of counts. As DNA, the CDR3 is TGTGCCATCAGTGAAGGGGCCTCCTACGAGCAGTACTTC. This translates into CAISEGASYEQYF. The chain recombines TRBV10-3 with TRBJ2-7; the D gene is possibly TRBD1 (5 bases). CDR3 length: 13 residues. Trimming pared 3 bases from V and 0 bases from J, leaving 6 bases between. CDR1 is ENHRY, CDR2 SYGVKD, per germline.

The chain joins TRBV7-2 to TRBJ2-3; TRBD2 agrees at 8 bases. Per germline, CDR1 SGHTA and CDR2 FQGNSA. The V gene end was trimmed by 0 bases and the J gene end by 5 bases; junction bases not matched to a gene: 4. The CDR3 runs 15 residues. CDR3 coding DNA: TGTGCCAGCAGCTTAGCGTCGACTAGCGTAGATACGCAGTATTTT. This translates into CASSLASTSVDTQYF.

The V gene is TRBV7-9, the J gene TRBJ2-3; TRBD2 matches 7 bases. CDR1 is SEHNR, CDR2 FQNEAQ, per germline (reference sequence). The length of the CDR3 is 16 residues. The J segment lost 4 bases and the V segment lost 3 bases, leaving 10 bases of the junction unmatched. CDR3 coding DNA: TGTGCCAGCAGCTTGGCTAGCGGAGTGGACTCAGATACGCAGTATTTT. As protein: CASSLASGVDSDTQYF.

This clonotype was seen ten or more times. The V call is TRBV4-2, the J call TRBJ1-6; D is unclear. This CDR3 contains 14 residues. V lost 0 bases and J lost 5, with 5 bases in between. Looked up from germline, CDR1 is LGHNA and CDR2 is YNFKEQ. The chain's CDR3 is CASSQDGNNSPLHF. Here the CDR3 DNA reads TGTGCCAGCAGCCAAGATGGGAATAATTCACCCCTCCACTTT.

The V call is TRBV6-5, the J call TRBJ2-1; no reliable D call. The CDR3 has 14 residues. The germline CDR1 and CDR2 sequences are MNHEY and SVGAGI. The germline V and J ends were trimmed by 11 bases and 7 bases, with 21 bases remaining between them. CDR3 sequence: CAGTVSSSSNEQFF. CDR3 in DNA: TGTGCCGGTACAGTTTCCAGCTCTTCGAATGAGCAGTTCTTC.

The chain recombines TRBV5-1 with TRBJ2-4, with TRBD2 as a possible D gene (5 bases). The DNA end is a closer match to TRBJ2-7, so the J assignment may be wrong. CDR1 is SGHRS and CDR2 is YFSETQ in the germline V gene. The CDR3 consists of 12 residues. CDR3 sequence reads: CASRVGVDEQYF. The CDR3 bases are TGCGCCAGCAGGGTCGGGGTCGACGAGCAGTACTTC.

The gene calls are TRBV20-1 and TRBJ2-1, with D hard to call. Looked up from germline, CDR1 is DFQATT and CDR2 is SNEGSKA (reference sequence). This CDR3 has 10 residues. V was pared by 6 bases and J by 8 bases, with 8 bases between. Written as DNA, the CDR3 is TGCAGTGCAGCGATGGATGAGCAGTTCTTC. Translating gives CSAAMDEQFF.

The chain employs TRBV12-3 or TRBV12-4 and TRBJ1-5; TRBD1 matches at 7 bases. V shed 3 bases and J 1 base; nucleotides not matched to a gene: 6. The CDR3 has 16 residues. As DNA, the CDR3 is TGTGCCAGCAGTTTCGACAGGGTCAAAAGCAATCAGCCCCAGCATTTT. Translating gives CASSFDRVKSNQPQHF.

The chain has TRBV29-1 and TRBJ2-5; TRBD1 or TRBD2 may be the D gene (5 bases each). The V end was cut by 4 bases, the J end by 5 bases, with 14 bases between. Germline V gives CDR1 SQVTM, CDR2 ANQGSEA. CDR3 size: 13 residues. The CDR3 coding sequence is TGCAGCGTTGGTCCGGGGCGCGGGGAGACCCAGTACTTC. This codes for CSVGPGRGETQYF.

A word on this clonotype: One base away lies a much larger clone, so this may be a sequencing read error. Here the CDR3 reads CASSLYMAGSYGYTF. The CDR3 DNA reads TGTGCCAGCAGCTTATACATGGCAGGGTCCTATGGCTACACCTTC. The chain couples TRBV7-9 to TRBJ1-2; D is perhaps TRBD1 (5 bases). The germline V and J ends were trimmed by 2 bases and 4 bases, with 14 bases remaining between them. The V gene's germline CDR1 is SEHNR and CDR2 FQNEAQ (reference sequence). This CDR3 contains 15 residues. The whole variable domain, remainder taken from reference TRBV7-9 and TRBJ1-2, is DTGVSQNPRHKITKRGQNVTFRCDPISEHNRLYWYRQTLGQGPEFLTYFQNEAQLEKSRLLSDRFSAERPKGSFSTLEIQRTEQGDSAMYLCASSLYMAGSYGYTFGSGTRLTVV.

This clonotype has more than one count but fewer than ten. The rearrangement uses TRBV21-1 and TRBJ2-1; the table gives TRBD1 as D, unverified against the DNA. TRBV21-1 is flagged as a pseudogene. The CDR3 consists of 15 residues. The CDR3 loop is CASSKETGSYNEQFF. The CDR3 DNA reads as TGTGCCAGCAGCAAAGAGACAGGATCCTACAATGAGCAGTTCTTC.

The chain carries TRBV15 and TRBJ2-3; D not certain. Trimming stripped 3 bases from V and 1 base from J, with 2 bases between. Germline CDR1 is LNHNV and CDR2 is YYDKDF (reference sequence). The CDR3 is made up of 12 amino acids. The CDR3, as DNA: TGTGCCACCAGCAGGCGCACAGATACGCAGTATTTT. Protein sequence: CATSRRTDTQYF.

The sample holds one count of this clonotype. The V gene is TRBV6-6, the J gene TRBJ2-1, with TRBD1 as a possible D gene (6 bases). The DNA end is more similar to TRBJ2-7, so the J call may be wrong. This CDR3 is built from 16 residues. The germline V gene encodes CDR1 MNHNY and CDR2 SVGAGI (reference sequence). CDR3 in amino acids: CASSYSKQGTYNEQYF. CDR3 sequence (DNA): TGTGCCAGCAGTTACTCGAAACAGGGAACATACAATGAGCAGTACTTC.